The 19 T cell receptor beta chains presented below share a single source sample, sequenced in a study of CD8+ T cells in alopecia areata. cDNA serving as the sequencing template came from extracted, reverse transcribed RNA. The table came from immunoSEQ multiplex PCR; TCRdb's copy has only in-frame clones and leaves some out. The sample has 140,000 or so clones; roughly 58% are singletons. Material: CD8+ T cells sorted from blood. The receptors here all came from a human donor in good health.

V is TRBV2 and J is TRBJ1-1; TRBD1 matches 7 bases. This CDR3 region has 14 residues. CDR1 and CDR2 from the germline V gene are SNHLY and FYNNEI. Germline trimming cut 8 bases from V and 1 base from J; bases unmatched to any gene: 7. The CDR3 loop reads CASDPGTANTEAFF. In nucleotides, the CDR3 is TGTGCCAGCGATCCCGGGACAGCGAACACTGAAGCTTTCTTT.

The V gene is TRBV9, the J gene TRBJ2-6; D ambiguous. The CDR3 extends over 15 amino acids. The V and J ends lost 5 bases and 0 bases respectively, with 9 bases between them. Germline assignment: CDR1 SGDLS and CDR2 YYNGEE. CDR3: CASSGVSSGANVLTF. The DNA of the CDR3 is TGTGCCAGCAGTGGGGTCAGCTCTGGGGCCAACGTCCTGACTTTC.

The V call is TRBV27, the J call TRBJ2-3; D call uncertain. The CDR3 consists of 13 residues. Trimming stripped 3 bases from V and 6 bases from J, with 10 bases between. Germline loops: CDR1 MNHEY, CDR2 SMNVEV (reference sequence). The CDR3: CASSFGEHDTQYF. The DNA for the CDR3 is TGTGCCAGCAGTTTCGGAGAGCATGATACGCAGTATTTT.

This chain links TRBV11-2 with TRBJ2-5, with D possibly being TRBD1 (6 bases). Trimming took 7 bases from V and 2 from J, leaving 14 bases between them. CDR3 length: 14 residues. The germline V gene encodes CDR1 SGHAT and CDR2 FQNNGV. The CDR3 DNA is TGTGCCAGCACCGGACAGATAGGACAAGAGACCCAGTACTTC. Its translation: CASTGQIGQETQYF. The entire variable domain, with the rest obtained from reference TRBV11-2 and TRBJ2-5, is as follows: EAGVAQSPRYKIIEKRQSVAFWCNPISGHATLYWYQQILGQGPKLLIQFQNNGVVDDSQLPKDRFSAERLKGVDSTLKIQPAKLEDSAVYLCASTGQIGQETQYFGPGTRLLVL.

V is TRBV13 and J is TRBJ2-1; no clear D. This CDR3 comprises 11 residues. The ends were cut back, 0 bases at V and 8 bases at J, with 2 bases in the middle. Germline assignment: CDR1 PRHDT and CDR2 FYEKMQ (reference sequence). The CDR3: CASSLGDEQFF. The CDR3 bases are TGTGCCAGCAGCTTAGGGGATGAGCAGTTCTTC.

The CDR3 sequence is CASSLMGGGAYNEQFF. CDR3 nucleotide sequence: TGTGCCAGCAGCTTAATGGGGGGAGGGGCCTACAATGAGCAGTTCTTC. The chain recombines TRBV7-3 with TRBJ2-1; 7 nucleotides line up with TRBD2. CDR3 length: 16 residues. Germline CDR1 reads SGHTA; CDR2 reads FQGTGA. The V gene end was trimmed by 1 base and the J gene end by 2 bases; junction bases not matched to a gene: 5.

This clone turned up a few times. The chain links TRBV7-2 to TRBJ2-5; 8 bases match TRBD1. The CDR3 contains 15 residues. The germline V gene encodes CDR1 SGHTA and CDR2 FQGNSA. After removal of 5 bases from V and 4 bases from J, the junction contained 9 bases not matched to a gene. Written as DNA, the CDR3 is TGTGCCAGCAGCACCGGGACAGGTTTTGGAGAGACCCAGTACTTC. As protein: CASSTGTGFGETQYF.

The V call is TRBV12-5, the J call TRBJ1-1, with a possible D match to TRBD1 (5 bases). Germline values: CDR1 LGHNT, CDR2 FRNRAP. The CDR3 sequence is 15 residues long. The germline V and J ends were trimmed by 1 base and 10 bases, with 19 bases remaining between them. CDR3 coding DNA: TGTGCTAGTGGTTTGGGATGGGGGGTGCCGGAGGTAGCTTTCTTT. This codes for CASGLGWGVPEVAFF. Using reference TRBV12-5 and TRBJ1-1 for the parts outside the CDR3, the full variable domain is DARVTQTPRHKVTEMGQEVTMRCQPILGHNTVFWYRQTMMQGLELLAYFRNRAPLDDSGMPKDRFSAEMPDATLATLKIQPSEPRDSAVYFCASGLGWGVPEVAFFGQGTRLTVV.

The chain links TRBV5-1 to TRBJ2-7; D remains ambiguous. The V gene lost 6 bases and the J gene lost 1 base, with 14 bases spanning the gap. The germline V gene encodes CDR1 SGHRS and CDR2 YFSETQ. CDR3 length equals 14 residues. The CDR3 reads CASTRTASSYEQYF. The DNA for the CDR3 is TGCGCCAGCACGCGAACAGCGTCGTCCTACGAGCAGTACTTC.

This clone was counted a few times. The chain uses TRBV6-1 and TRBJ2-1; tentative D call: TRBD2 (6 bases). Per the germline V gene, CDR1 is MNHNS and CDR2 is SASEGT. Between the trimmed V and J ends, which lost 8 bases and 2 bases, there was a span of 10 bases. CDR3 length: 13 residues. CDR3 DNA sequence: TGTGCCAGCTGGGGGGAAGCCTACAATGAGCAGTTCTTC. It is translated as CASWGEAYNEQFF.

The chain employs TRBV6-4 and TRBJ2-3, with 9 bases matching TRBD2. CDR1 is MRHNA, CDR2 SNTAGT, per germline. The CDR3 extends over 14 amino acids. With V trimmed by 0 bases and J by 7 bases, 2 bases remained unmatched. CDR3 residues: CASSDSAGGNTQYF. In nucleotides, the CDR3 is TGTGCCAGCAGTGACTCAGCGGGGGGTAATACGCAGTATTTT.

The V gene is TRBV29-1, the J gene TRBJ2-1; 14 positions agree with TRBD2. The V and J ends lost 7 bases and 10 bases, in that order; junction bases with no gene match: 24. The germline V gene has CDR1 SQVTM and CDR2 ANQGSEA. CDR3 size: 19 residues. Here the CDR3 reads CSARARRDLPGLAGVEQFF. As DNA, the CDR3 is TGCAGCGCTCGGGCGCGTAGAGACTTACCGGGACTAGCGGGAGTCGAGCAGTTCTTC.

The CDR3 sequence: CASSLQQGYEQYF. The CDR3 DNA reads as TGTGCCAGCAGCTTACAACAGGGTTACGAGCAGTACTTC. The chain is built from TRBV7-9 and TRBJ2-7; the D gene is possibly TRBD1 (6 bases). Germline CDR1 is SEHNR and CDR2 is FQNEAQ (reference sequence). The length of the CDR3 is 13 residues. Trimming cost V 2 bases and J 4 bases, with 9 bases left between them.

The chain combines TRBV29-1 with TRBJ2-1, with a weak D call TRBD2 (5 bases). The V end lost 6 bases, the J end lost 10 bases, and 13 bases lay between the germline ends. Germline loops: CDR1 SQVTM, CDR2 ANQGSEA. The CDR3 runs 11 residues. CDR3 in DNA: TGCAGCGTACCTCTAGCCGGCGAGCAGTTCTTC. Protein product: CSVPLAGEQFF.

V is TRBV29-1 and J is TRBJ2-5, with D perhaps TRBD2 (5 bases). The germline V gene encodes CDR1 SQVTM and CDR2 ANQGSEA. Trimming left V 2 bases short and J 5 bases short, with 9 bases between. This CDR3 is 12 amino acids long. The CDR3 nucleotides read TGCAGCGTTGAACGAGGGAAGGAGACCCAGTACTTC. It codes for CSVERGKETQYF.

The J gene is TRBJ2-7, the V gene TRBV5-4; TRBD2 aligns across 12 bases. V shed 4 bases, J shed 2 bases, and the junction held 4 bases outside the gene matches. CDR1 and CDR2 (germline): SGHNT, YYREEE (reference sequence). This CDR3 region has 15 residues. The CDR3 sequence is CASSHGLAGTYEQYF. The CDR3 nucleotides are TGTGCCAGCAGCCATGGACTAGCGGGGACCTACGAGCAGTACTTC.

This sequence joins TRBV5-4 and TRBJ2-5, with D maybe TRBD2 (6 bases). Per germline, CDR1 SGHNT and CDR2 YYREEE (reference sequence). The CDR3 has 17 amino acids. Trimming stripped 3 bases from V and 5 bases from J, with 23 bases between. The CDR3 DNA sequence: TGTGCCAGCAGCTGGAGGGCAGTGACTACTTCGGGGGAGACCCAGTACTTC. The encoded protein is CASSWRAVTTSGETQYF. Using reference TRBV5-4 and TRBJ2-5 for the parts outside the CDR3, the full variable domain is ETGVTQSPTHLIKTRGQQVTLRCSSQSGHNTVSWYQQALGQGPQFIFQYYREEENGRGNFPPRFSGLQFPNYSSELNVNALELDDSALYLCASSWRAVTTSGETQYFGPGTRLLVL.

The J gene is TRBJ2-3, the V gene TRBV11-3, with D tentatively TRBD1 (5 bases). Germline V gives CDR1 SGHNT, CDR2 YENEEA. The V end was cut by 7 bases, the J end by 6 bases, with 5 bases between. The CDR3 loop spans 10 amino acids. For the CDR3, the DNA is TGTGCCAGCAAGGGGGATACGCAGTATTTT. Its protein is CASKGDTQYF.

This clone was observed a few times. The J gene is TRBJ2-1, the V gene TRBV29-1; a possible D gene is TRBD1 (6 bases). Germline loops: CDR1 SQVTM, CDR2 ANQGSEA. Trimming shortened V by 7 bases and J by 2 bases, and 12 bases separated the two germline ends. CDR3 size: 13 residues. Here the CDR3 DNA reads TGCAGCGCCACCGGGACAACCTACAATGAGCAGTTCTTC. It encodes CSATGTTYNEQFF.